These 13 T cell receptor beta chains share one sample of origin, sequenced in a study of blood T cell repertoires in COVID-19. Produced via immunoSEQ multiplex PCR; TCRdb's table is partial and in-frame only. This sample has roughly 51,000 clones, with 75% to 95% found just once. The sample was peripheral blood. The receptors originated from a man in his 70s with acute or convalescent COVID-19.

J is TRBJ1-2 and V is TRBV3-1 (or the pseudogene TRBV3-2); 9 bases are a match to TRBD1. V shed 7 bases, J shed 3 bases, and the junction held 12 bases outside the gene matches. Germline V CDR1 and CDR2: LGHDT, YNNKEL (reference sequence). The CDR3 consists of 16 residues. CDR3 protein: CASTGTGWDRDYGYTF. In DNA, the CDR3 is TGTGCCAGCACAGGGACAGGGTGGGATAGGGACTATGGCTACACCTTC.

In its sample, this clone was seen once. The V and J genes are TRBV6-5 and TRBJ1-1; the D gene is possibly TRBD1 (5 bases). Trimming stripped 0 bases from V and 1 base from J, with 9 bases between. The germline CDR1 and CDR2 sequences are MNHEY and SVGAGI. The CDR3 runs to 15 residues. In nucleotides, the CDR3 is TGTGCCAGCAGTTACTCCGCACAGGCGAACACTGAAGCTTTCTTT. It encodes CASSYSAQANTEAFF.

The sample holds one count of this clone. The chain links TRBV3-1 (or the pseudogene TRBV3-2) to TRBJ1-1, with 8 bases that match TRBD1. Losses at the gene ends were 4 bases for V and 5 bases for J; bases not matched to a gene: 6. From germline, CDR1 is LGHDT and CDR2 YNNKEL (reference sequence). The CDR3 runs 14 residues. CDR3 in amino acids: CASSPGTGGTEAFF. CDR3 DNA: TGTGCCAGCAGCCCAGGGACAGGAGGGACTGAAGCTTTCTTT.

This chain connects TRBV19 to TRBJ1-4, with 7 bases fitting TRBD1. The CDR3 extends over 15 amino acids. J was trimmed by 8 bases and V by 2 bases; bases with no gene match: 8. Germline V CDR1 and CDR2: LNHDA, SQIVND (reference sequence). Here the CDR3 reads CASSILRQGGEKLFF. DNA of the CDR3: TGTGCCAGTAGTATACTTCGACAGGGAGGCGAAAAACTGTTTTTT.

The chain recombines TRBV2 with TRBJ2-4; tentative D call: TRBD2 (6 bases). Per germline, CDR1 SNHLY and CDR2 FYNNEI. The CDR3 extends over 17 amino acids. V gave up 7 bases and J gave up 1 base, with 20 bases separating them. CDR3 in DNA: TGTGCCAGCACTGTATCCCTTGCGGGGATGGCCAAAAACATTCAGTACTTC. This encodes CASTVSLAGMAKNIQYF.

This clone was seen only once. For the CDR3, the DNA is TGCGCCAGCAAGGAGGGTGACTCTGGAAACACCATATATTTT. Protein product: CASKEGDSGNTIYF. The genes are TRBV5-1 and TRBJ1-3; D is undetermined. V was trimmed by 6 bases and J by 0 bases, leaving 10 bases between them. Germline V gives CDR1 SGHRS, CDR2 YFSETQ. This CDR3 contains 14 residues.

V is TRBV9 and J is TRBJ2-7; 9 nucleotides match TRBD1. The germline CDR1 and CDR2 sequences are SGDLS and YYNGEE. The CDR3 consists of 15 residues. The junction had 9 bases not matched to a gene; V was cut back by 3 bases and J by 5 bases. The DNA of the CDR3 is TGTGCCAGCAGCGCCCCAGGACAGGGGAAAAACGAGCAGTACTTC. Its translation is CASSAPGQGKNEQYF.

This chain joins TRBV9 and TRBJ2-1; D remains unclear. The V gene's germline CDR1 is SGDLS and CDR2 YYNGEE. V was shortened by 4 bases and J by 4 bases, with 9 bases between the two germline ends. The CDR3 is 13 amino acids. This CDR3 reads CASSSSPYNEQFF. In DNA form, the CDR3 reads TGTGCCAGCAGCTCTAGTCCTTACAATGAGCAGTTCTTC.

V and J are TRBV9 and TRBJ2-1, with D possibly being TRBD2 (5 bases). The CDR3 runs 16 residues. The V gene lost 4 bases and the J gene lost 4 bases, with 18 bases spanning the gap. Germline CDR1 and CDR2: SGDLS and YYNGEE. CDR3 sequence (DNA): TGTGCCAGCAGCTTCCTGGCTAGCAGTGGGTACAATGAGCAGTTCTTC. Its protein is CASSFLASSGYNEQFF.

The gene calls are TRBV5-5 and TRBJ1-5; TRBD1 is a possible D gene (6 bases). The V and J ends lost 2 bases and 5 bases respectively, with 17 bases between them. The CDR3 is 16 amino acids. Germline CDR1 SGHKS, CDR2 YYEKEE (reference sequence). CDR3 DNA sequence: TGTGCCAGCAGCTTTCTGGACAGCCAAGGATATCAGCCCCAGCATTTT. Protein: CASSFLDSQGYQPQHF.

J is TRBJ2-7 and V is TRBV5-1, with 8 bases fitting TRBD1. The germline CDR1 and CDR2 sequences are SGHRS and YFSETQ. V dropped 4 bases and J dropped 3; count of bases not matched to a gene: 12. The length of the CDR3 is 16 residues. The CDR3 coding sequence is TGCGCCAGCAGCGCACAATCCGGGACAGGAGACTACGAGCAGTACTTC. Its translation is CASSAQSGTGDYEQYF.

This clone was counted a single time. The rearrangement joins TRBV4-1 to TRBJ1-2, with a possible D match to TRBD1 (6 bases). Trimming cost V 4 bases and J 6 bases, with 21 bases left between them. The CDR3 length is 16 residues. Germline CDR1 reads MGHRA; CDR2 reads YSYEKL. CDR3 DNA sequence: TGCGCCAGCAGCCCCCACCATCCTACAGGGACAAATGGCTACACCTTC. Translating it yields CASSPHHPTGTNGYTF.

J is TRBJ2-1 and V is TRBV5-1, with a tentative D call TRBD2 (5 bases). The germline V gene has CDR1 SGHRS and CDR2 YFSETQ. Trimming took 4 bases from V and 2 from J, leaving 16 bases between them. The CDR3 runs 16 residues. For the CDR3, the DNA is TGCGCCAGCAGCCCTCCGGGTAGGGAGCCCTACAATGAGCAGTTCTTC. This encodes CASSPPGREPYNEQFF.